The T cell receptor beta chain described here comes from a study of blood T cell repertoires in COVID-19. For the study at large: There were acute and convalescent COVID-19 samples, and they came from the United States, Italy and Spain. PBMCs, B-cell-depleted T cells, or T cells provided the cDNA or gDNA that made up the material.

Germline V gives CDR1 SGHRS, CDR2 YFSETQ. This CDR3 is 15 amino acids long. Trimming at V came to 7 bases and at J to 5 bases, leaving 6 bases not matched to a gene. Original methodology: Using reference gene primer amplification, nucleated cell counts were estimated. Produced via immunoSEQ multiplex PCR; TCRdb's table is partial and in-frame only. From that table come the V and J calls and clone size; the DNA was used to work out D and trimming. The sample carries some 130,000 clones, about 80% recorded once. This TCR was sampled from a man between 35 and 55 years old with active or convalescent COVID-19. The sample taken for sequencing was peripheral blood. The chain is built from TRBV5-1 and TRBJ2-2; 12 positions match TRBD2. This CDR3 is CASDNGLAGTGELFF. The CDR3, as DNA: TGCGCCAGCGATAACGGACTAGCGGGGACCGGGGAGCTGTTTTTT.